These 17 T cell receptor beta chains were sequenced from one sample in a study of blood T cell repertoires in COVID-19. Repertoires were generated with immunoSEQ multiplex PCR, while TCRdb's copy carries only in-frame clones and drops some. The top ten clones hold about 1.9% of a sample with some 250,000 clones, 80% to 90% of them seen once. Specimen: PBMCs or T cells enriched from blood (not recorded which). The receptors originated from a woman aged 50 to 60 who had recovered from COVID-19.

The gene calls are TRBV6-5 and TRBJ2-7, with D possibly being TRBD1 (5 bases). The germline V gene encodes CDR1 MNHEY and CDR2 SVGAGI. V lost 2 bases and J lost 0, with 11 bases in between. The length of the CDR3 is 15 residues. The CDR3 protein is CASSYRPGPSYEQYF. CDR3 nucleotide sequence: TGTGCCAGCAGTTACAGACCAGGGCCCTCCTACGAGCAGTACTTC.

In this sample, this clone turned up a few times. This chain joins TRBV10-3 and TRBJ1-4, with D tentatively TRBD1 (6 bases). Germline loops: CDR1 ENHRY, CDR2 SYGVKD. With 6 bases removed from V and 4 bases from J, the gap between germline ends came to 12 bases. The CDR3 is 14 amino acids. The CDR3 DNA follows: TGTGCCATCAGGGGGGCAGGGGATAATGAAAAACTGTTTTTT. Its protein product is CAIRGAGDNEKLFF.

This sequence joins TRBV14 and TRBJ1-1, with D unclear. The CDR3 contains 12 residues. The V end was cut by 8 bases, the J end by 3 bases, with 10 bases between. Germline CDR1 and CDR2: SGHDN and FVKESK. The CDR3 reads CASGWSDTEAFF. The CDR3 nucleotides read TGTGCCAGCGGATGGAGTGACACTGAAGCTTTCTTT. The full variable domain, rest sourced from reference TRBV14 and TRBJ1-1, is EAGVTQFPSHSVIEKGQTVTLRCDPISGHDNLYWYRRVMGKEIKFLLHFVKESKQDESGMPNNRFLAERTGGTYSTLKVQPAELEDSGVYFCASGWSDTEAFFGQGTRLTVV.

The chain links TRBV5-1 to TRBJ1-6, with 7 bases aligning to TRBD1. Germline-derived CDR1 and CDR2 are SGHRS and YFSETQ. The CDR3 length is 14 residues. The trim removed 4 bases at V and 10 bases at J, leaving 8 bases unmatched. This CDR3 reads CASSPARGDSPLHF. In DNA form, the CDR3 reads TGCGCCAGCAGCCCGGCCAGGGGGGACTCACCCCTCCACTTT.

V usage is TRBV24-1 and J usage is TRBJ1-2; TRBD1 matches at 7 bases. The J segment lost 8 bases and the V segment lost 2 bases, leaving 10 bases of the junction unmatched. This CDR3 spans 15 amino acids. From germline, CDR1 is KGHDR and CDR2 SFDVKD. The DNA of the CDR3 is TGTGCCACCAGTGATTCCCGACAGGGAGGTCAAGGCTACACCTTC. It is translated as CATSDSRQGGQGYTF.

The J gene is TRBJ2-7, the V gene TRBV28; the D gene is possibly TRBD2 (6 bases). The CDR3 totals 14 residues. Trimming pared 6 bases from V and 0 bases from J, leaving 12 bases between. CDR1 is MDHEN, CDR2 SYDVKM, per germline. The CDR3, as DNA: TGTGCCAGCAGAAGACTAGGAAACTCCTACGAGCAGTACTTC. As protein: CASRRLGNSYEQYF.

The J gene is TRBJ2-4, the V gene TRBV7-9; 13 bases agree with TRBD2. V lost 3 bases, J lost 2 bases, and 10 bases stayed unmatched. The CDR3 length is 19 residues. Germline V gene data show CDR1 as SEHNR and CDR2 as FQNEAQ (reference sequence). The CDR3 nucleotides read TGTGCCAGCAGCTTTACTAGCGGGAGGGCCGATGCGACCAAAAACATTCAGTACTTC. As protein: CASSFTSGRADATKNIQYF. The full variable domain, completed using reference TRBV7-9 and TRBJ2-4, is DTGVSQNPRHKITKRGQNVTFRCDPISEHNRLYWYRQTLGQGPEFLTYFQNEAQLEKSRLLSDRFSAERPKGSFSTLEIQRTEQGDSAMYLCASSFTSGRADATKNIQYFGAGTRLSVL.

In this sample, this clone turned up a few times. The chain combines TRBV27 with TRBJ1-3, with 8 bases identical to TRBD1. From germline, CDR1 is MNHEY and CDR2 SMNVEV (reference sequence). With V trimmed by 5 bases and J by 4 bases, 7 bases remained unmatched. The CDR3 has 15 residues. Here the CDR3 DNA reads TGTGCCAGCAGTCCGGGGACAGGCAGGGGAAACACCATATATTTT. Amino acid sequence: CASSPGTGRGNTIYF.

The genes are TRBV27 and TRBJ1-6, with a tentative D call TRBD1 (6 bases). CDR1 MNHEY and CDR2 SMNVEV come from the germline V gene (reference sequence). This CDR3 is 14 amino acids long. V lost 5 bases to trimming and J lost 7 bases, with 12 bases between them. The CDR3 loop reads CASSQGFGNSPLHF. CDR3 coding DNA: TGTGCCAGCAGTCAGGGGTTTGGGAATTCACCCCTCCACTTT.

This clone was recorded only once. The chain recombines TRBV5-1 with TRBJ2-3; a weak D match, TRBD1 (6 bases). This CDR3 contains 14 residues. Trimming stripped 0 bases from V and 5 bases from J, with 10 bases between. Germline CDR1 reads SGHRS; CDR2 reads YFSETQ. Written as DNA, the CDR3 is TGCGCCAGCAGCTTGGCTCAGACAGGAGATACGCAGTATTTT. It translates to CASSLAQTGDTQYF.

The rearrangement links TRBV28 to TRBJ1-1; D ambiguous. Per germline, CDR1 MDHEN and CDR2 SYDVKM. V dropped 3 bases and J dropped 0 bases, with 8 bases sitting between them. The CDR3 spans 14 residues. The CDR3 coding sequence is TGTGCCAGCAGTTTGTGGCAGGTGAACACTGAAGCTTTCTTT. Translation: CASSLWQVNTEAFF. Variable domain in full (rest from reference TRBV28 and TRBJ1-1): DVKVTQSSRYLVKRTGEKVFLECVQDMDHENMFWYRQDPGLGLRLIYFSYDVKMKEKGDIPEGYSVSREKKERFSLILESASTNQTSMYLCASSLWQVNTEAFFGQGTRLTVV.

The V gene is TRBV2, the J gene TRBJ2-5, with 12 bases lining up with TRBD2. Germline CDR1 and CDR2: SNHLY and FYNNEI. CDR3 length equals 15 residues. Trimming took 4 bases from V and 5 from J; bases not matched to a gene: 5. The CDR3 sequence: CASSGTSGGSETQYF. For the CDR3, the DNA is TGTGCCAGCAGTGGTACTAGCGGGGGGTCGGAGACCCAGTACTTC. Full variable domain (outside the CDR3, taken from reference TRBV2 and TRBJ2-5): EPEVTQTPSHQVTQMGQEVILRCVPISNHLYFYWYRQILGQKVEFLVSFYNNEISEKSEIFDDQFSVERPDGSNFTLKIRSTKLEDSAMYFCASSGTSGGSETQYFGPGTRLLVL.

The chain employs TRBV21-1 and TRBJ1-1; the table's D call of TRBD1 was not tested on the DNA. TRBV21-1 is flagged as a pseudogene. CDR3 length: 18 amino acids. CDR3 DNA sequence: TGTGCCAGCAGCAAAGCGTGGGGACAGGGGAGAATCGGGACTGAAGCTTTCTTT. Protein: CASSKAWGQGRIGTEAFF.

As DNA, the CDR3 is TGTGCCAGCTCACCATACGGGACAGGAGGTGGAGAGACCCAGTACTTC. This sequence encodes CASSPYGTGGGETQYF. This chain links TRBV18 with TRBJ2-5, with 8 bases identical to TRBD1. Germline CDR1 and CDR2: KGHSH and LQKENI. This CDR3 contains 16 residues. V dropped 2 bases and J dropped 4; count of bases not matched to a gene: 9.

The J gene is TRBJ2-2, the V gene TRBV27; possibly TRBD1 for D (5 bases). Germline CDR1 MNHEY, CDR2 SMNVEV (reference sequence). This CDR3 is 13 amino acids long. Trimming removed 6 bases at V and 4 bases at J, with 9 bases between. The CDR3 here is CASRRQGTGELFF. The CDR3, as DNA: TGTGCCAGCAGACGCCAGGGCACCGGGGAGCTGTTTTTT.

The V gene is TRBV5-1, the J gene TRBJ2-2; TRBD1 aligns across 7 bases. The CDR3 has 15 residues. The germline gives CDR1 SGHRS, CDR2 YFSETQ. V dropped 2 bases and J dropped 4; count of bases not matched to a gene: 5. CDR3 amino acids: CASSFRRQGTGELFF. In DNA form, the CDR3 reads TGCGCCAGCAGCTTCCGAAGACAGGGCACCGGGGAGCTGTTTTTT.

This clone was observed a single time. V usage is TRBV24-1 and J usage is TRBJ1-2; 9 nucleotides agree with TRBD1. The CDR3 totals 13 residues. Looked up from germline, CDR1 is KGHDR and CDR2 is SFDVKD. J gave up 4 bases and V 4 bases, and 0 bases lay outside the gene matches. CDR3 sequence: CATSEGQGYGYTF. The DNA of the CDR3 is TGTGCCACCAGTGAGGGACAGGGCTATGGCTACACCTTC.